Listed below are T cell receptor beta chains from one sample, sequenced in a study of blood T cell repertoires in COVID-19. The protocol was immunoSEQ multiplex PCR, while the TCRdb copy is restricted to in-frame clones and leaves out a portion. The sample lists 70,000 to 90,000 clones, 86% occurring once. Sequencing used peripheral blood. The receptors come from a man aged 50 to 59 with active COVID-19. CDR3s include the opening cysteine and the closing phenylalanine or tryptophan. D genes are given only for firm matches. The size entry is marked missing in some rows and otherwise reads once, few, many or a size class.

TRBD2	NA	TRBV5-1	TRBJ2-3	CASSLPLAGGTDTQYF	TGCGCCAGCAGCCTCCCCCTAGCGGGAGGGACAGATACGCAGTATTTT
TRBD1	NA	TRBV5-1	TRBJ1-1	CASSLTGGTEAFF	TGCGCCAGCAGCTTGACAGGGGGCACTGAAGCTTTCTTT
NA	NA	TRBV5-4	TRBJ2-6	CASSLDNSGANVLTF	TGTGCCAGCAGCCTTGACAACTCTGGGGCCAACGTCCTGACTTTC
TRBD1	NA	TRBV7-2	TRBJ2-5	CASSSQQGYQETQYF	TGTGCCAGCAGTTCCCAACAGGGGTACCAAGAGACCCAGTACTTC
NA	NA	TRBV7-2	TRBJ2-5	CASSLDRETQYF	TGTGCCAGCAGCTTAGATCGAGAGACCCAGTACTTC
NA	NA	TRBV7-2	TRBJ1-6	CASSLDWASPLHF	TGTGCCAGCAGCTTAGATTGGGCTTCACCCCTCCACTTT
NA	few	TRBV4-1	TRBJ2-1	CASSQDPGGYNEQFF	TGCGCCAGCAGCCAAGACCCCGGGGGCTACAATGAGCAGTTCTTC
NA	NA	TRBV19	TRBJ2-2	CASSNGGPGDTGELFF	TGTGCCAGTAGTAACGGGGGGCCGGGTGACACCGGGGAGCTGTTTTTT
NA	NA	TRBV5-1	TRBJ2-5	CASSNAGAEETQYF	TGCGCCAGCAGCAACGCGGGGGCTGAAGAGACCCAGTACTTC
NA	NA	TRBV30	TRBJ2-7	CAWTNLGLGLYEQYF	TGTGCCTGGACTAACTTGGGACTGGGTCTCTACGAGCAGTACTTC
TRBD1	once	TRBV28	TRBJ1-1	CASSSPGTGDYTEAFF	TGTGCCAGCAGTTCTCCCGGGACAGGGGACTACACTGAAGCTTTCTTT
TRBD1	NA	TRBV4-1	TRBJ2-7	CASSQPGQRYEQYF	TGCGCCAGCAGCCAACCGGGACAGCGCTACGAGCAGTACTTC
NA	few	TRBV7-8	TRBJ2-6	CASSLRQVLSGANVLTF	TGTGCCAGCAGCTTACGACAGGTCCTCTCTGGGGCCAACGTCCTGACTTTC
TRBD1	NA	TRBV5-1	TRBJ2-2	CASSSGGQGPNTGELFF	TGCGCCAGCAGCAGTGGTGGACAGGGGCCGAACACCGGGGAGCTGTTTTTT
TRBD1	few	TRBV30	TRBJ1-2	CAAGGSHNYGYTF	TGTGCTGCAGGGGGCAGCCACAACTATGGCTACACCTTC
NA	NA	TRBV2	TRBJ1-2	CASSEEAGPRTF	TGTGCCAGCAGCGAAGAGGCAGGGCCCCGCACCTTC
NA	NA	TRBV3-1/TRBV3-2	TRBJ1-1	CASTLGTGTTEAFF	TGTGCCAGCACTCTCGGCACAGGCACAACTGAAGCTTTCTTT
NA	NA	TRBV5-4	TRBJ2-1	CASSRDRDSPWGQFF	TGTGCCAGCAGCCGGGACCGGGACTCTCCCTGGGGGCAGTTCTTC
TRBD2	NA	TRBV7-2	TRBJ2-3	CASSSGERGEGDTQYF	TGTGCCAGCAGCTCGGGGGAGCGGGGGGAAGGAGATACGCAGTATTTT
NA	NA	TRBV6-1	TRBJ2-5	CASSEVRSLGTQYF	TGTGCCAGCAGTGAAGTTCGCAGCCTAGGGACCCAGTACTTC
TRBD1	NA	TRBV30	TRBJ2-7	CAWNRDRFYEQYF	TGTGCCTGGAACCGGGACAGATTCTACGAGCAGTACTTC
NA	NA	TRBV20-1	TRBJ1-1	CSARYRAEAFF	TGCAGTGCTAGGTACAGGGCTGAAGCTTTCTTT
TRBD1	NA	TRBV5-1	TRBJ2-5	CASSLVGTEQETQYF	TGCGCCAGCAGCTTGGTCGGGACAGAGCAAGAGACCCAGTACTTC
NA	NA	TRBV5-6	TRBJ2-3	CASSVGSSDTQYF	TGTGCCAGCAGCGTCGGGAGTTCAGATACGCAGTATTTT
NA	NA	TRBV7-2	TRBJ2-2	CASSFAAENTGELFF	TGTGCCAGCAGCTTTGCGGCGGAGAACACCGGGGAGCTGTTTTTT
NA	NA	TRBV7-9	TRBJ2-1	CASTPDYGEQFF	TGTGCCAGCACCCCGGACTATGGTGAGCAGTTCTTC
NA	NA	TRBV4-2	TRBJ2-7	CASSQDRGGDLYEQYF	TGTGCCAGCAGCCAAGACAGGGGTGGAGATCTTTACGAGCAGTACTTC
NA	NA	TRBV5-1	TRBJ2-3	CASSLEQGMTDTQYF	TGCGCCAGCAGCTTGGAACAGGGAATGACAGATACGCAGTATTTT
NA	NA	TRBV5-6	TRBJ1-2	CASSLGGTRYGYTF	TGTGCCAGCAGCTTGGGGGGGACAAGATATGGCTACACCTTC
TRBD2	NA	TRBV28	TRBJ2-7	CASSYMRGSTYEQYF	TGTGCCAGCAGTTACATGCGGGGGTCCACCTACGAGCAGTACTTC
NA	NA	TRBV7-2	TRBJ1-6	CASSSLRGSLGSPLHF	TGTGCCAGCAGCTCACTCCGGGGGTCCCTGGGTTCACCCCTCCACTTT
TRBD1	NA	TRBV19	TRBJ1-1	CASSATGRFNSNTEAFF	TGTGCCAGTAGTGCGACAGGGCGATTTAACTCGAACACTGAAGCTTTCTTT
NA	NA	TRBV3-1/TRBV3-2	TRBJ1-1	CASSQTRGVGAFF	TGTGCCAGCAGCCAAACTCGAGGAGTCGGAGCTTTCTTT
TRBD2	once	TRBV9	TRBJ2-1	CASSAPGLAKGSEQFF	TGTGCCAGCAGCGCTCCCGGACTAGCAAAGGGTAGTGAGCAGTTCTTC
TRBD2	NA	TRBV5-1	TRBJ2-1	CASSRTSGGTYNEQFF	TGCGCCAGCAGCAGAACTAGCGGGGGAACCTACAATGAGCAGTTCTTC
TRBD1	NA	TRBV5-1	TRBJ2-7	CASSLFVGNRGLGYEQYF	TGCGCCAGCAGCTTGTTTGTAGGTAACAGGGGGTTAGGATACGAGCAGTACTTC
NA	NA	TRBV15	TRBJ2-5	CATSRDKRLLQETQYF	TGTGCCACCAGCAGAGATAAAAGACTTTTACAAGAGACCCAGTACTTC
NA	NA	TRBV29-1	TRBJ2-7	CSVGTGWNYEQYF	TGCAGCGTTGGGACTGGGTGGAACTACGAGCAGTACTTC
NA	NA	TRBV5-6	TRBJ2-1	CASTLEGVNEQFF	TGTGCCAGCACCTTAGAGGGAGTGAATGAGCAGTTCTTC
TRBD2	once	TRBV5-4	TRBJ2-3	CASSSGTSGGADTQYF	TGTGCCAGCAGCTCCGGGACTAGCGGGGGGGCAGATACGCAGTATTTT
NA	few	TRBV4-2	TRBJ1-1	CASSQDTGGRNTEAFF	TGTGCCAGCAGCCAAGATACGGGGGGGCGGAACACTGAAGCTTTCTTT
NA	NA	TRBV5-1	TRBJ1-1	CASSPTMTVNTEAFF	TGCGCCAGCAGCCCCACTATGACGGTGAACACTGAAGCTTTCTTT
NA	NA	TRBV11-2	TRBJ2-2	CASSQLGGANTGELFF	TGTGCCAGCAGCCAACTCGGGGGAGCGAACACCGGGGAGCTGTTTTTT
NA	NA	TRBV18	TRBJ1-1	CASSPGTGNTEAFF	TGTGCCAGCTCACCGGGGACTGGGAACACTGAAGCTTTCTTT
NA	NA	TRBV13	TRBJ1-2	CASSLRVSDGYTF	TGTGCCAGCAGCTTACGGGTTAGTGATGGCTACACCTTC
TRBD1	few	TRBV19	TRBJ1-5	CASREGTGVDQPQHF	TGTGCCAGTAGGGAGGGGACAGGAGTCGATCAGCCCCAGCATTTT
TRBD1	NA	TRBV6-5	TRBJ2-7	CASRPGQGSSYEQYF	TGTGCCAGCAGGCCGGGACAGGGGTCCTCCTACGAGCAGTACTTC
NA	NA	TRBV21-1	TRBJ1-2	CASSTSFPRVKNYGYTF	TGTGCCAGCAGCACCTCCTTCCCCAGGGTTAAGAACTATGGCTACACCTTC
NA	NA	TRBV28	TRBJ1-1	CASSLSQTGRTEAFF	TGTGCCAGCAGTTTATCCCAGACGGGTAGAACTGAAGCTTTCTTT
NA	NA	TRBV18	TRBJ2-7	CASSPGAGSYEQYF	TGTGCCAGCTCACCTGGGGCAGGCTCCTACGAGCAGTACTTC
TRBD1	NA	TRBV5-6	TRBJ1-2	CASSLGQGPNYGYTF	TGTGCCAGCAGCTTAGGACAGGGGCCTAACTATGGCTACACCTTC
TRBD1	NA	TRBV11-2	TRBJ1-6	CASSLGQYNSPLHF	TGTGCCAGCAGCTTGGGACAGTATAATTCACCCCTCCACTTT
TRBD1	once	TRBV28	TRBJ1-6	CASSSYGRDRGNSPLHF	TGTGCCAGCAGTTCATACGGCCGGGACAGGGGAAATTCACCCCTCCACTTT
TRBD1	few	TRBV27	TRBJ1-2	CASGLGQGKFNYGYTF	TGTGCCAGCGGTTTGGGACAGGGGAAATTTAACTATGGCTACACCTTC
TRBD1	once	TRBV28	TRBJ2-5	CASSPTGETQYF	TGTGCCAGCAGTCCGACAGGGGAGACCCAGTACTTC
NA	NA	TRBV12-3/TRBV12-4	TRBJ1-6	CASTHSGVSPLHF	TGTGCCAGCACCCATTCAGGGGTTTCACCCCTCCACTTT
NA	NA	TRBV24-1	TRBJ2-1	CATSDRLVSDEQFF	TGTGCCACCAGTGATCGACTAGTGTCGGATGAGCAGTTCTTC
NA	NA	TRBV19	TRBJ1-1	CASSTALGRYTEAFF	TGTGCCAGTAGTACCGCACTCGGGAGGTACACTGAAGCTTTCTTT
NA	NA	TRBV5-6	TRBJ2-3	CASSHPWGADTQYF	TGTGCCAGCAGCCACCCCTGGGGCGCAGATACGCAGTATTTT
NA	once	TRBV18	TRBJ2-1	CASSPLSTNEQFF	TGTGCCAGCTCACCTTTGAGTACTAATGAGCAGTTCTTC